A single sample gave rise to the 7 T cell receptor beta chains below, sequenced in a study of T-cell memory formation after mild COVID-19. TCRdb called the 5' RACE reads again in MiXCR, with one record for every CDR3 protein. This sample has about 350,000 distinct CDR3 sequences, with over 13% found just once. The sequencing input was PBMCs or a T cell subset sorted from them (not recorded which). Receptors were obtained from a man younger than 35 who had mild COVID-19 (a few samples of this study predate the infection). Cell type and time point are not known.

V usage is TRBV29-1 and J usage is TRBJ1-5, with 7 bases lining up with TRBD1. The CDR3 is 12 amino acids. Per germline, CDR1 SQVTM and CDR2 ANQGSEA. With V trimmed by 7 bases and J by 7 bases, 7 bases remained unmatched. The CDR3 DNA follows: TGCAGCGCAGGGGGGGGGGACCAGCCCCAGCATTTT. Translating it yields CSAGGGDQPQHF.

This clonotype was recorded many times. This chain links TRBV7-3 with TRBJ2-1; 8 bases map to TRBD2. V dropped 0 bases and J dropped 9; count of bases not matched to a gene: 4. CDR1 and CDR2 (germline): SGHTA, FQGTGA. The CDR3 has 14 amino acids. In DNA form, the CDR3 reads TGTGCCAGCAGCTTAACCAGCGGGGGAGGTGAGCAGTTCTTC. This sequence encodes CASSLTSGGGEQFF.

This clonotype is a singleton in its sample. The chain joins TRBV15 to TRBJ2-7; a weak D match, TRBD2 (6 bases). The ends were cut back, 0 bases at V and 6 bases at J, with 12 bases in the middle. The CDR3 consists of 14 residues. Germline V gives CDR1 LNHNV, CDR2 YYDKDF (reference sequence). CDR3 sequence reads: CATSRERRGGEQYF. Here the CDR3 DNA reads TGTGCCACCAGCAGAGAACGGCGGGGCGGCGAGCAGTACTTC.

This clonotype was detected only a few times. This rearrangement joins TRBV20-1 to TRBJ1-5, with 7 positions matching TRBD1. The V gene's germline CDR1 is DFQATT and CDR2 SNEGSKA (reference sequence). The CDR3 is 12 residues long. Trimming cost V 8 bases and J 2 bases; bases outside gene matches: 3. Here the CDR3 DNA reads TGCAGTCTCGGACAGGGCAATCAGCCCCAGCATTTT. Translation gives CSLGQGNQPQHF.

The rearrangement joins TRBV20-1 to TRBJ2-3; tentative D call: TRBD1 (6 bases). Trimming stripped 0 bases from V and 0 bases from J, with 10 bases between. This CDR3 region has 15 residues. Germline values: CDR1 DFQATT, CDR2 SNEGSKA (reference sequence). For the CDR3, the DNA is TGCAGTGCTAGAGATCGGACAGTAAGCACAGATACGCAGTATTTT. Translating it yields CSARDRTVSTDTQYF.

This clonotype appeared a single time. V gene TRBV6-2 or TRBV6-3 combines with J gene TRBJ2-5; D is tentatively TRBD1 or TRBD2 (5 bases each). V was shortened by 0 bases and J by 10 bases, with 21 bases between the two germline ends. The CDR3 is made up of 16 amino acids. CDR1 is MNHEY, CDR2 SVGEGT, per germline. This chain's CDR3 is CASSYSRGSRRFDQYF. The CDR3 DNA is TGTGCCAGCAGTTACTCGAGGGGAAGTCGCCGATTCGACCAGTACTTC.

This clonotype was seen a handful of times. V usage is TRBV11-2 and J usage is TRBJ1-6; no clear D gene. The germline V gene has CDR1 SGHAT and CDR2 FQNNGV. V was trimmed by 8 bases and J by 0 bases, leaving 5 bases between them. This CDR3 is 13 amino acids long. The chain's CDR3 is CASRGSYNSPLHF. The CDR3 bases are TGTGCCAGCCGAGGCTCCTATAATTCACCCCTCCACTTT.